This T cell receptor (beta chain) is from a study of blood T cell repertoires in COVID-19. Study as a whole: The study drew acute and convalescent COVID-19 samples from the United States, Italy and Spain. Sample material is recorded as cDNA or gDNA derived from T cells, B-cell-depleted T cells, or PBMCs.

Profiled with immunoSEQ multiplex PCR; TCRdb holds only in-frame clones, not every one. The table includes around 52,000 clones, around 82% detected once. Germline V gene lookup returns CDR1 LNHDA and CDR2 SQIVND (reference sequence). With 6 bases clipped from V and 7 bases from J, the junction kept 5 bases outside the gene matches. CDR3 length equals 14 residues. The chain uses TRBV19 and TRBJ2-1, with 11 nucleotides matching TRBD2. Material: peripheral blood. The TCR comes from a woman older than 75 with acute or convalescent COVID-19. CDR3 in amino acids: CASRPGLAENEQFF. Written as DNA, the CDR3 is TGTGCCAGTAGACCGGGACTAGCGGAAAATGAGCAGTTCTTC.